This T cell receptor (beta chain) was retrieved from a study of blood T cell repertoires in COVID-19. Study-level background: The samples span acute and convalescent COVID-19 from the United States, Italy and Spain. T cells, B-cell-depleted T cells, or PBMCs provided the cDNA or gDNA that served as material.

Per the original methods: Reference gene primer amplification gave nucleated cell count estimates. Assay: immunoSEQ multiplex PCR; the TCRdb copy retains only in-frame clones and omits some. For V, J and clone size, that table is used; D and trimming come from the DNA. The sample shows roughly 220,000 clones, more than 80% of them seen only once. V shed 5 bases and J shed 2 bases, with 6 bases lying between them. CDR1 and CDR2 (germline): SGHNT, YENEEA. The CDR3 loop spans 12 amino acids. The V and J genes are TRBV11-3 and TRBJ1-2; D is unclear. The origin of this receptor is a young woman in a cohort exposed to, infected with or recovered from COVID-19 (not recorded which). Sample: PBMCs or T cells enriched from blood (not recorded which). The CDR3 spells CASSNSNYGYTF. The CDR3 DNA sequence: TGTGCCAGCAGCAACTCCAACTATGGCTACACCTTC.